These 30 T cell receptor beta chains share one sample of origin, sequenced in a study of T cell responses to AZD1222 COVID-19 vaccine. This table comes from immunoSEQ multiplex PCR, and its TCRdb copy is limited to in-frame clones, with some not included. Counted here are approximately 76,000 clones, nearly 85% occurring once; the ten biggest clones make up about 3%. The starting material was peripheral blood, obtained on day 0 of AZD1222 vaccination. The receptor source for this set is an adult in good health.

The gene calls are TRBV5-4 and TRBJ1-2; the match to TRBD1 covers 8 bases. J lost 5 bases, V lost 4 bases, and 4 bases had no gene match. CDR3 length: 13 amino acids. In germline, CDR1 is SGHNT, CDR2 YYREEE (reference sequence). This CDR3 is CASSNGTGYGYTF. As DNA, the CDR3 is TGTGCCAGCAGCAACGGGACAGGTTATGGCTACACCTTC.

The chain is built from TRBV19 and TRBJ2-6; D is perhaps TRBD2 (5 bases). CDR1 LNHDA and CDR2 SQIVND come from the germline V gene (reference sequence). The CDR3 spans 14 residues. The germline V and J ends were trimmed by 7 bases and 3 bases, with 10 bases remaining between them. The CDR3 DNA is TGTGCCAGTATAGCGCGGAATGGGGCCAACGTCCTGACTTTC. It translates to CASIARNGANVLTF.

This clone was seen only once. This sequence joins TRBV7-9 and TRBJ2-5, with 12 bases lining up with TRBD2. V shed 1 base and J 1 base; nucleotides not matched to a gene: 1. The CDR3 covers 16 residues. Germline lookup yields CDR1 SEHNR and CDR2 FQNEAQ (reference sequence). Written as DNA, the CDR3 is TGTGCCAGCAGCTTAGGGGGACTAGCGGGCCAAGAGACCCAGTACTTC. Translation: CASSLGGLAGQETQYF.

The chain employs TRBV5-6 and TRBJ2-1; 7 bases line up with TRBD1. Germline V gives CDR1 SGHDT, CDR2 YYEEEE. V shed 3 bases and J 1 base; nucleotides not matched to a gene: 7. CDR3 length: 16 amino acids. The CDR3 loop is CASSYRQGRSYNEQFF. CDR3 nucleotides: TGTGCCAGCAGCTATAGACAGGGCCGGTCCTACAATGAGCAGTTCTTC.

The rearrangement uses TRBV7-6 and TRBJ1-6, with D possibly TRBD1 on 5 matching bases. CDR1 SGHVS and CDR2 FNYEAQ come from the germline V gene. Trimming shortened V by 1 base and J by 5 bases, and 9 bases separated the two germline ends. The CDR3 totals 15 residues. CDR3 nucleotide sequence: TGTGCCAGCAGCTTAGTCGAGGGGAATAATTCACCCCTCCACTTT. The encoded protein is CASSLVEGNNSPLHF.

This chain connects TRBV9 to TRBJ2-5; D remains unclear. Germline CDR1 is SGDLS and CDR2 is YYNGEE. This CDR3 has 14 residues. V gave up 0 bases and J gave up 5 bases, with 11 bases separating them. CDR3 nucleotide sequence: TGTGCCAGCAGCGTAGGTACGTCAGTGGAGACCCAGTACTTC. Protein product: CASSVGTSVETQYF.

The chain links TRBV20-1 to TRBJ1-2; D unresolved. Germline V gene sequence: CDR1 DFQATT, CDR2 SNEGSKA (reference sequence). CDR3 size: 11 residues. Trimming removed 1 base at V and 2 bases at J, with 2 bases between. The CDR3 DNA follows: TGCAGTGCTAGAGTGAACTATGGCTACACCTTC. Translating it yields CSARVNYGYTF.

J is TRBJ2-7 and V is TRBV4-3; D may match TRBD1 or TRBD2 (6 bases each). The CDR3 has 13 amino acids. CDR1 is LGHNA, CDR2 YSLEER, per germline. The V and J ends lost 0 bases and 9 bases respectively, with 12 bases between them. The CDR3: CASSQELGGWQYF. CDR3 sequence (DNA): TGCGCCAGCAGCCAAGAACTCGGGGGCTGGCAGTACTTC.

The chain's CDR3 is CASTSLVRDRAWQPQHF. CDR3 nucleotides: TGTGCCAGTACCTCCCTAGTCCGGGACAGGGCTTGGCAGCCCCAGCATTTT. The chain uses TRBV19 and TRBJ1-5, with TRBD1 matching over 9 bases. The CDR3 extends over 17 amino acids. Germline V gives CDR1 LNHDA, CDR2 SQIVND (reference sequence). After removal of 7 bases from V and 7 bases from J, the junction contained 17 bases not matched to a gene.

The rearrangement joins TRBV6-5 to TRBJ1-5; tentatively, D is TRBD1 (6 bases). The CDR3 contains 13 residues. Germline CDR1 reads MNHEY; CDR2 reads SVGAGI. V was clipped by 7 bases and J by 7 bases, with 14 bases between them. The CDR3 bases are TGTGCCAGCACCATCGCGAGGGGGCAGCCCCAGCATTTT. Its protein is CASTIARGQPQHF.

This clone was detected only once. The chain employs TRBV30 and TRBJ2-7, with D uncertain. CDR1 GTSNPN and CDR2 SVGIG come from the germline V gene (reference sequence). This CDR3 contains 12 residues. V was trimmed by 4 bases and J by 1 base, leaving 8 bases between them. CDR3 sequence reads: CAWTKGSYEQYF. The CDR3 DNA sequence: TGTGCCTGGACTAAAGGATCCTACGAGCAGTACTTC.

This chain joins TRBV5-1 and TRBJ1-2; D might be TRBD1 (6 bases). The CDR3 is 17 residues long. Per germline, CDR1 SGHRS and CDR2 YFSETQ. Trimming took off 0 bases at V and 8 bases at J, with 23 bases between the two ends. The CDR3 DNA reads TGCGCCAGCAGCTTGGAGGTGGCGCGAGGGGGTATGGAAGGCTACACCTTC. Translation: CASSLEVARGGMEGYTF. Drawing the rest from reference TRBV5-1 and TRBJ1-2, the complete variable domain is KAGVTQTPRYLIKTRGQQVTLSCSPISGHRSVSWYQQTPGQGLQFLFEYFSETQRNKGNFPGRFSGRQFSNSRSEMNVSTLELGDSALYLCASSLEVARGGMEGYTFGSGTRLTVV.

The rearrangement uses TRBV10-2 and TRBJ2-7, with 13 bases fitting TRBD2. The germline CDR1 and CDR2 sequences are WSHSY and SAAADI. CDR3 size: 15 residues. The trim removed 4 bases at V and 3 bases at J, leaving 3 bases unmatched. The CDR3 reads CASSGTSGSFYEQYF. The CDR3 nucleotides read TGCGCCAGCAGTGGGACTAGCGGGAGTTTCTACGAGCAGTACTTC.

This clone occurred once. The chain links TRBV15 to TRBJ1-2, with 9 positions matching TRBD1. CDR3 length equals 16 residues. Trimming removed 5 bases from V and 11 bases from J; junction bases left unmatched: 18. The germline CDR1 and CDR2 sequences are LNHNV and YYDKDF (reference sequence). As DNA, the CDR3 is TGTGCCACCAGCGAGCACAAACCATATACAGGGGGCGGGTACACCTTC. Protein sequence: CATSEHKPYTGGGYTF.

This rearrangement joins TRBV18 to TRBJ1-1; D gene unclear. The germline CDR1 and CDR2 sequences are KGHSH and LQKENI. CDR3 length: 12 amino acids. Trimming took 4 bases from V and 6 from J, leaving 9 bases between them. The CDR3 loop is CASSLVPPEAFF. In nucleotides, the CDR3 is TGTGCCAGCTCACTTGTGCCCCCTGAAGCTTTCTTT.

V usage is TRBV11-2 and J usage is TRBJ2-7; D gene ambiguous. The CDR3 is 13 amino acids. V gave up 3 bases and J gave up 0 bases, with 6 bases separating them. The germline V gene encodes CDR1 SGHAT and CDR2 FQNNGV. CDR3: CASSFGDSYEQYF. Here the CDR3 DNA reads TGTGCCAGCAGCTTTGGGGACTCCTACGAGCAGTACTTC.

This clone was observed a handful of times. This chain joins TRBV7-2 and TRBJ1-5; no reliable D call. With 5 bases removed from V and 0 bases from J, the gap between germline ends came to 11 bases. The CDR3 extends over 15 amino acids. Germline V gives CDR1 SGHTA, CDR2 FQGNSA. The CDR3 here is CASSPGSYSNQPQHF. Written as DNA, the CDR3 is TGTGCCAGCAGCCCCGGGAGTTATAGCAATCAGCCCCAGCATTTT.

The CDR3: CASSQLGNSYNEQFF. The CDR3 nucleotides read TGTGCCAGCAGCCAACTTGGGAATAGCTACAATGAGCAGTTCTTC. The chain employs TRBV3-1 (or the pseudogene TRBV3-2) and TRBJ2-1; D not resolved. Germline V gene data show CDR1 as LGHDT and CDR2 as YNNKEL (reference sequence). This CDR3 contains 15 residues. The V gene lost 2 bases and the J gene lost 3 bases, with 11 bases spanning the gap.

The genes are TRBV3-1 (or the pseudogene TRBV3-2) and TRBJ2-7; D unresolved. Germline CDR1 is LGHDT and CDR2 is YNNKEL (reference sequence). The CDR3 is 14 residues long. Trimming removed 1 base from V and 6 bases from J, with 13 bases in between. The CDR3 DNA reads TGTGCCAGCAGCCAAGGACACATCCTCGGCGAGCAGTACTTC. Residues: CASSQGHILGEQYF.

The CDR3 coding sequence is TGTGCCAGCAGTTACTCCGCGGGGGCGCAGGAAAACACCATATATTTT. It translates to CASSYSAGAQENTIYF. The chain uses TRBV6-6 and TRBJ1-3; a weak D match, TRBD1 (6 bases). Trimming pared 0 bases from V and 6 bases from J, leaving 15 bases between. The CDR3 totals 16 residues. Germline assignment: CDR1 MNHNY and CDR2 SVGAGI (reference sequence).

The chain carries TRBV11-2 and TRBJ1-2; a possible D gene is TRBD1 (5 bases). Looked up from germline, CDR1 is SGHAT and CDR2 is FQNNGV. Trimming pared 1 base from V and 13 bases from J, leaving 19 bases between. The CDR3 sequence is 14 residues long. The CDR3 DNA reads TGTGCCAGCAGCTTAGGATTCAGGGATAGGGCAGTCACCTTC. Translating it yields CASSLGFRDRAVTF.

The sample holds one count of this clone. The J gene is TRBJ2-1, the V gene TRBV4-1, with D possibly matching TRBD1 (5 bases). The V end lost 0 bases, the J end lost 10 bases, and 13 bases lay between the germline ends. The CDR3 length is 14 residues. CDR1 and CDR2 (germline): MGHRA, YSYEKL. For the CDR3, the DNA is TGCGCCAGCAGCCAAGAAGGCCAGGGCGGCGAGCAGTTCTTC. Translation: CASSQEGQGGEQFF.

This chain links TRBV9 with TRBJ2-3, with TRBD2 matching 11 bases. V lost 2 bases and J lost 5; bases outside the gene matches: 4. The CDR3 is 15 residues long. In germline, CDR1 is SGDLS, CDR2 YYNGEE. The CDR3 DNA reads TGTGCCAGCAGCGTTAGCGGGGGGGAGGGAGATACGCAGTATTTT. Translated, it gives CASSVSGGEGDTQYF.

The chain has TRBV11-2 and TRBJ1-1, with D uncertain. Germline V lookup: CDR1 SGHAT, CDR2 FQNNGV. The CDR3 loop spans 14 amino acids. V was clipped by 0 bases and J by 1 base, with 6 bases between them. The CDR3 region has the DNA TGTGCCAGCAGCTTAGACAGATCGAACACTGAAGCTTTCTTT. Protein: CASSLDRSNTEAFF.

V gene TRBV7-3 combines with J gene TRBJ2-3; 14 bases agree with TRBD2. With V trimmed by 5 bases and J by 3 bases, 10 bases remained unmatched. Germline loops: CDR1 SGHTA, CDR2 FQGTGA. This CDR3 has 18 residues. CDR3 protein: CASSQTSGGAIGTDTQYF. In nucleotides, the CDR3 is TGTGCCAGCAGCCAGACTAGCGGGGGGGCGATTGGGACAGATACGCAGTATTTT.

This clone was recorded once. The DNA for the CDR3 is TGTGCCAGCAGCTTGGGCGGCTCCTACAATGAGCAGTTCTTC. It translates to CASSLGGSYNEQFF. The rearrangement links TRBV7-9 to TRBJ2-1; D is undetermined. The CDR3 length is 14 residues. Germline CDR1 is SEHNR and CDR2 is FQNEAQ (reference sequence). Deletions cut 3 bases from V and 0 bases from J, with 6 bases between.

The chain is built from TRBV7-2 and TRBJ2-2; 15 bases match TRBD2. With V trimmed by 8 bases and J by 0 bases, 7 bases remained unmatched. The V gene's germline CDR1 is SGHTA and CDR2 FQGNSA. This CDR3 contains 18 residues. The CDR3 region has the DNA TGTGCCAGCCGGAGGACTAGCGGGAGGGGCTCGAACACCGGGGAGCTGTTTTTT. Protein sequence: CASRRTSGRGSNTGELFF.

The chain links TRBV10-3 to TRBJ1-2; 7 bases fit TRBD1. Per the germline V gene, CDR1 is ENHRY and CDR2 is SYGVKD. The V segment lost 2 bases and the J segment 7 bases; nucleotides outside the gene matches: 10. The CDR3 spans 15 residues. The CDR3 sequence is CAISEEREGARGYTF. CDR3 coding DNA: TGTGCCATCAGTGAGGAAAGAGAGGGGGCGCGTGGCTACACCTTC.

The J gene is TRBJ2-7, the V gene TRBV6-6; D is uncertain. The CDR3 contains 14 residues. Germline lookup yields CDR1 MNHNY and CDR2 SVGAGI (reference sequence). With 0 bases removed from V and 0 bases from J, the gap between germline ends came to 6 bases. CDR3 nucleotide sequence: TGTGCCAGCAGTTACTCGTTCGACTCCTACGAGCAGTACTTC. Residues: CASSYSFDSYEQYF.

The CDR3 sequence is CASSLAAGEAGANVLTF. CDR3 DNA sequence: TGTGCCAGCAGCTTGGCCGCGGGGGAAGCTGGGGCCAACGTCCTGACTTTC. The chain has TRBV5-5 and TRBJ2-6, with 7 positions matching TRBD2. The trim removed 0 bases at V and 2 bases at J, leaving 5 bases unmatched. There are 17 residues in the CDR3. Germline loops: CDR1 SGHKS, CDR2 YYEKEE (reference sequence). Supplemented by reference TRBV5-5 and TRBJ2-6, the full variable domain reads DAGVTQSPTHLIKTRGQQVTLRCSPISGHKSVSWYQQVLGQGPQFIFQYYEKEERGRGNFPDRFSARQFPNYSSELNVNALLLGDSALYLCASSLAAGEAGANVLTFGAGSRLTVL.